This TCR beta chain was captured by sequencing in a study of blood T cell repertoires in COVID-19. Overall study context: PBMCs, B-cell-depleted T cells, or T cells were the source of the cDNA or gDNA that made up the material.

In the authors' workflow: Amplification of reference gene primers was used by the study to estimate nucleated cell counts. Only in-frame clones appear in the TCRdb table, and some are missing; sequencing was by immunoSEQ multiplex PCR. Clone size and the V and J calls come from that table; the DNA yielded D and trimming. Of 150,000 to 200,000 clones in the sample, approximately 85% were seen once. This clone was detected once. V lost 6 bases to trimming and J lost 4 bases; unmatched junction nucleotides: 2. The CDR3 has 13 amino acids. Per germline, CDR1 LNHDA and CDR2 SQIVND (reference sequence). The specimen sequenced was peripheral blood. The receptor comes from a woman aged 55-70 years with acute or convalescent COVID-19. The chain is built from TRBV19 and TRBJ2-2, with 7 bases aligning to TRBD2. CDR3 amino acids: CASSGTITGELFF. CDR3 DNA sequence: TGTGCCAGTAGCGGGACTATCACCGGGGAGCTGTTTTTT.